Below, one T cell receptor beta chain is given with its context. Its target is unknown. Treatment in this sample: oral pan-JAK inhibitor, 5-10 mg twice daily. Isolated RNA was reverse transcribed into cDNA used as the sequencing template. Clones were sequenced by immunoSEQ multiplex PCR, and TCRdb holds only the in-frame ones, with some missing. The data hold 100,000 or so clones, with just under 60% observed a single time. These data belong to a study of CD8+ T cells in alopecia areata. In the study overall: For the treated group, dosing was oral tofacitinib at 5 to 10 mg twice daily. Points from the study as a whole: When scalp samples are sequenced, resident alphabeta T cells of normal skin are also captured. TCR sharing was clearer in mice than between patients, perhaps partly owing to patient HLA diversity. The link between baseline CD8+ expansion and response remains uncertain with one nonresponder.

The sample here was CD8+ T cells sorted from blood, taken at approximately week 60, from a patient treated with tofacitinib. The receptor's source is a human donor with alopecia areata.

The CDR3 nucleotides are TGTGCCAGCAGCCCCCGGGACTCCTCCTACGAGCAGTACTTC. Translating gives CASSPRDSSYEQYF. V gene TRBV9 combines with J gene TRBJ2-7, with a tentative D call TRBD2 (6 bases). Trimming removed 4 bases from V and 0 bases from J, with 11 bases in between. CDR1 is SGDLS and CDR2 is YYNGEE in the germline V gene. This CDR3 is built from 14 residues.